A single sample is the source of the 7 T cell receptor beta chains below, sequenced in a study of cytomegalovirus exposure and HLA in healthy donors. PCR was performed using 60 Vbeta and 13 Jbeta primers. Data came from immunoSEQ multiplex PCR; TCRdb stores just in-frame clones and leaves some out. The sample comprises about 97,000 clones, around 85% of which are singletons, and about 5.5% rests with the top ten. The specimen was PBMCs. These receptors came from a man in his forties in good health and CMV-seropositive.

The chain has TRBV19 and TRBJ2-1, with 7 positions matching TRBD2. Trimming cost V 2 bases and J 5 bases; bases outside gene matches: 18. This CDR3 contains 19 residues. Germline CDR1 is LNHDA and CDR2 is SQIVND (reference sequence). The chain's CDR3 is CASSIIPLWASGTNNEQFF. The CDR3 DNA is TGTGCCAGTAGTATAATCCCCCTTTGGGCTAGCGGTACTAACAATGAGCAGTTCTTC. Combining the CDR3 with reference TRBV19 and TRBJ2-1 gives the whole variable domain DGGITQSPKYLFRKEGQNVTLSCEQNLNHDAMYWYRQDPGQGLRLIYYSQIVNDFQKGDIAEGYSVSREKKESFPLTVTSAQKNPTAFYLCASSIIPLWASGTNNEQFFGPGTRLTVL.

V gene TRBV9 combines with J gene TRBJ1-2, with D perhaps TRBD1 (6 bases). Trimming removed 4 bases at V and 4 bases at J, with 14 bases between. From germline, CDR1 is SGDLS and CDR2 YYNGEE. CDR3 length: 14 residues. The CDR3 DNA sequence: TGTGCCAGCAGCCCCGACAGGACGTTCTATGGCTACACCTTC. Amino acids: CASSPDRTFYGYTF.

DNA of the CDR3: TGTGCCAGCAGCGTAGTTCCGGCAGGATCATCGAACACTGAAGCTTTCTTT. It encodes CASSVVPAGSSNTEAFF. This sequence joins TRBV9 and TRBJ1-1; D is unclear. Trimming stripped 0 bases from V and 1 base from J, with 16 bases between. This CDR3 contains 17 residues. Per germline, CDR1 SGDLS and CDR2 YYNGEE.

CDR3 sequence (DNA): TGTGCCAGCAGCCCTAGGACTAGCGGGGGCTACAATGAGCAGTTCTTC. Translated, it gives CASSPRTSGGYNEQFF. The chain links TRBV9 to TRBJ2-1, with 13 bases lining up with TRBD2. The CDR3 sequence is 16 residues long. The J segment lost 3 bases and the V segment lost 4 bases, leaving 4 bases of the junction unmatched. Germline assignment: CDR1 SGDLS and CDR2 YYNGEE.

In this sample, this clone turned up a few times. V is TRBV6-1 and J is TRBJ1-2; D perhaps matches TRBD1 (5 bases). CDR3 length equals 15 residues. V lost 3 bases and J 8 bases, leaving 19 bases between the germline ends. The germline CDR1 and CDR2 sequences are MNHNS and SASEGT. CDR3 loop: CASSDSYGAPQGYTF. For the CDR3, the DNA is TGTGCCAGCAGTGACTCCTATGGGGCCCCTCAGGGCTACACCTTC.

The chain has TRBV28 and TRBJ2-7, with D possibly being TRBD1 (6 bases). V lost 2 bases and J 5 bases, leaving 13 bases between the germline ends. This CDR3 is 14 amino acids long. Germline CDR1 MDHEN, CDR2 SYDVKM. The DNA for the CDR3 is TGTGCCAGCAGTTTACGGCAGGGGAGCAACGAGCAGTACTTC. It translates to CASSLRQGSNEQYF.

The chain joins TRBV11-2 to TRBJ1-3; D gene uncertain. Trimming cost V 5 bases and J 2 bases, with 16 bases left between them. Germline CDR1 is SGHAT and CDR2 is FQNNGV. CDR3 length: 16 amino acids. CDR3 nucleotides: TGTGCCAGCAGCCTTCCCCGGGGAGTCCCTGGAAACACCATATATTTT. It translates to CASSLPRGVPGNTIYF.